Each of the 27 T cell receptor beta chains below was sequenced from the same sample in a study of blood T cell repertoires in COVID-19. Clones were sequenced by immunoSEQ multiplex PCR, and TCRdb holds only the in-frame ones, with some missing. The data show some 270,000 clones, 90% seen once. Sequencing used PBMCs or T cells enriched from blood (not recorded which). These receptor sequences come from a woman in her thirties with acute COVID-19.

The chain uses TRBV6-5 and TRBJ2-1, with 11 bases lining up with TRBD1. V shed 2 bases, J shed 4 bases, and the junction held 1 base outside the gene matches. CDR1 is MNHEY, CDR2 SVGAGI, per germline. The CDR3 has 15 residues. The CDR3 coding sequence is TGTGCCAGCAGTTACGGGACAGGGGGGTACAATGAGCAGTTCTTC. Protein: CASSYGTGGYNEQFF.

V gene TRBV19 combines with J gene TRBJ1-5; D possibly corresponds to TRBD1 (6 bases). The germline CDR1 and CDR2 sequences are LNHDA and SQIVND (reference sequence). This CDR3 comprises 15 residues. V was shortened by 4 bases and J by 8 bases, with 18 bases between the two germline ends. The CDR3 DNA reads TGTGCCAGTAGTACCCACAGGGAAGTTGATAAGCCCCAGCATTTT. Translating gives CASSTHREVDKPQHF.

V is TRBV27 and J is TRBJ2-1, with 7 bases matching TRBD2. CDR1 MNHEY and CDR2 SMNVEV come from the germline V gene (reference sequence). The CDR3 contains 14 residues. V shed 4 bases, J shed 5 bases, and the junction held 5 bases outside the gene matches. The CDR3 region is CASSSAGLHNEQFF. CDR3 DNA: TGTGCCAGCAGTTCAGCGGGACTCCACAATGAGCAGTTCTTC.

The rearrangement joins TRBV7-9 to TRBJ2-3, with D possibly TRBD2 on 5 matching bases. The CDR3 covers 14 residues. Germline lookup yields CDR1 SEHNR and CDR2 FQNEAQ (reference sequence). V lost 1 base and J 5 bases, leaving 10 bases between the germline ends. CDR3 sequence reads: CASSLGLAGDTQYF. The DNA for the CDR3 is TGTGCCAGCAGCTTAGGCCTAGCAGGAGATACGCAGTATTTT.

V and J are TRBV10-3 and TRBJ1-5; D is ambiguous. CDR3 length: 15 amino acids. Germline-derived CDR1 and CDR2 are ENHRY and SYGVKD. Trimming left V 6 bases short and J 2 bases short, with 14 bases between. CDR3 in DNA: TGTGCCATCAGCCCTCGGGGTTCCCGCAATCAGCCCCAGCATTTT. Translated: CAISPRGSRNQPQHF.

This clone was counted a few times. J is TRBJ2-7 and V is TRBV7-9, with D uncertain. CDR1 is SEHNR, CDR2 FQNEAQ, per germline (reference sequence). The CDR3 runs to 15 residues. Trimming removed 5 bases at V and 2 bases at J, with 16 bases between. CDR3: CASSPPAGEPYEQYF. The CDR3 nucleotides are TGTGCCAGCAGCCCGCCCGCAGGCGAGCCCTACGAGCAGTACTTC.

The CDR3 DNA sequence: TGTGCCAGCAGCCCAGCCCTCGGGGGGGCGGAAGAAAAACTGTTTTTT. Protein sequence: CASSPALGGAEEKLFF. The chain carries TRBV7-6 and TRBJ1-4, with D maybe TRBD1 (6 bases). The V gene's germline CDR1 is SGHVS and CDR2 FNYEAQ. Trimming pared 5 bases from V and 8 bases from J, leaving 21 bases between. The length of the CDR3 is 16 residues.

The CDR3 loop is CASSLLRARATNEKLFF. The CDR3 DNA reads TGTGCCAGCAGTTTACTCAGGGCCCGTGCAACTAATGAAAAACTGTTTTTT. V and J are TRBV7-9 and TRBJ1-4; D perhaps matches TRBD1 (5 bases). Germline CDR1 and CDR2: SEHNR and FQNEAQ (reference sequence). Trimming took 6 bases from V and 0 from J, leaving 17 bases between them. There are 17 residues in the CDR3.

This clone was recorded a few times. As DNA, the CDR3 is TGTGCCAGCAGCTTAGGGACAGGGACCTACGAGCAGTACTTC. This encodes CASSLGTGTYEQYF. The chain joins TRBV11-3 to TRBJ2-7; 8 bases match TRBD1. Germline-derived CDR1 and CDR2 are SGHNT and YENEEA. V was clipped by 1 base and J by 2 bases; unmatched bases: 1. This CDR3 is built from 14 residues.

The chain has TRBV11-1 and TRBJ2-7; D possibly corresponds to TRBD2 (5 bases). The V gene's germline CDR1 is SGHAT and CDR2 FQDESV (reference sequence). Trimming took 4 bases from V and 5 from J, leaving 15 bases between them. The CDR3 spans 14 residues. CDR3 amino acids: CASSYSGIPNEQYF. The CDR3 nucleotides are TGTGCCAGCAGCTATTCGGGGATTCCCAACGAGCAGTACTTC.

This CDR3 reads CASSAPLTTNEKLFF. CDR3 DNA: TGTGCCAGCAGTGCTCCCCTTACAACTAATGAAAAACTGTTTTTT. This chain uses TRBV2 with TRBJ1-4, with unresolved D. The CDR3 is 15 residues long. Trimming stripped 4 bases from V and 0 bases from J, with 9 bases between. The germline gives CDR1 SNHLY, CDR2 FYNNEI.

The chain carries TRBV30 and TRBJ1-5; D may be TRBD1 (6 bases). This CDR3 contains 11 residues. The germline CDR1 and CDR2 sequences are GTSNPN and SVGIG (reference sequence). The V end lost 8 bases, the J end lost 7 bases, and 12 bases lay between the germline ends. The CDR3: CALGGAQPQHF. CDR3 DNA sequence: TGTGCCCTAGGGGGGGCCCAGCCCCAGCATTTT.

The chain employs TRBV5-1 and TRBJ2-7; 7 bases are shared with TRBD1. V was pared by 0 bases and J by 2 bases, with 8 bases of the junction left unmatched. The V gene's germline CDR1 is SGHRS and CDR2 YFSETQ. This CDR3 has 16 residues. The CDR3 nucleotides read TGCGCCAGCAGCTTGGACGGACAGGTGGAAACCTACGAGCAGTACTTC. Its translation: CASSLDGQVETYEQYF. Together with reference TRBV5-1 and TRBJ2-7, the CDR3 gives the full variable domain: KAGVTQTPRYLIKTRGQQVTLSCSPISGHRSVSWYQQTPGQGLQFLFEYFSETQRNKGNFPGRFSGRQFSNSRSEMNVSTLELGDSALYLCASSLDGQVETYEQYFGPGTRLTVT.

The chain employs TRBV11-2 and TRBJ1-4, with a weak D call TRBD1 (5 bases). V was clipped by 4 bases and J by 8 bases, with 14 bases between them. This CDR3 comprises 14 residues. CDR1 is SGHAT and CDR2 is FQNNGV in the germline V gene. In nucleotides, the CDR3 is TGTGCCAGCAGCTCCCAGGGTATGCAAGAAAAACTGTTTTTT. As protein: CASSSQGMQEKLFF.

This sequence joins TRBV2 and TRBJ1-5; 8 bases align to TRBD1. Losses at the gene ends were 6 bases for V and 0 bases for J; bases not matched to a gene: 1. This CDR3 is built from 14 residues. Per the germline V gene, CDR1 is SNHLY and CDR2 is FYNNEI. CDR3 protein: CASRGTGSNQPQHF. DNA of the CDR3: TGTGCCAGCAGAGGGACAGGTAGCAATCAGCCCCAGCATTTT.

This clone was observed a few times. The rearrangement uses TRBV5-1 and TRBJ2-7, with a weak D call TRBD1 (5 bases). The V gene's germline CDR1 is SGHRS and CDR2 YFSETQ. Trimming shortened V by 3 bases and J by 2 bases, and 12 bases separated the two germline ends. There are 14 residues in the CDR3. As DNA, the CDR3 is TGCGCCAGCAGCTCCGACGCAGGGACCTACGAGCAGTACTTC. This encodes CASSSDAGTYEQYF.

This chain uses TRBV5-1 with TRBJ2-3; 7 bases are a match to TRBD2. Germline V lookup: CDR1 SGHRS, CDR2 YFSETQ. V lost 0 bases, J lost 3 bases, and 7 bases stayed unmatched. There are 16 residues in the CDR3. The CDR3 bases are TGCGCCAGCAGCTTGGCCGCGGGGGTTGAGACAGATACGCAGTATTTT. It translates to CASSLAAGVETDTQYF.

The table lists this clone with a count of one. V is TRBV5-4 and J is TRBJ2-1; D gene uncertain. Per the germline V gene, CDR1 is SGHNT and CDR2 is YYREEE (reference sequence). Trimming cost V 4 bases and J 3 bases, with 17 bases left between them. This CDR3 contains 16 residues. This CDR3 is CASSPGSSLNYNEQFF. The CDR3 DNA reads TGTGCCAGCAGCCCAGGCAGCTCCTTGAACTACAATGAGCAGTTCTTC.

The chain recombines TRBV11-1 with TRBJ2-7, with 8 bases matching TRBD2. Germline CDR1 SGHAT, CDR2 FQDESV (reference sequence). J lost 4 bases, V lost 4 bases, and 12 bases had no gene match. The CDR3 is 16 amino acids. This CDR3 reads CASSSTIAGIRYEQYF. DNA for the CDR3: TGTGCCAGCAGCTCCACTATAGCGGGAATTAGATACGAGCAGTACTTC.

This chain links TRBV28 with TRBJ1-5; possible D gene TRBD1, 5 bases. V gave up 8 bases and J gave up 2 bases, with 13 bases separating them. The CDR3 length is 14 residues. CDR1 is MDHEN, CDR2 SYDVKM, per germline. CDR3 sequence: CASEQGGGNQPQHF. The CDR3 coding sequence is TGTGCCAGCGAGCAGGGAGGGGGCAATCAGCCCCAGCATTTT.

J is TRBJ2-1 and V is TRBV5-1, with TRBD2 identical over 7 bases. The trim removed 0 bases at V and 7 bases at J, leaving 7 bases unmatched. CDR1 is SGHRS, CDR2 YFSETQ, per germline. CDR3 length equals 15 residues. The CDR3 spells CASSLVAGVQNEQFF. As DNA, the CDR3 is TGCGCCAGCAGCTTGGTGGCGGGAGTGCAGAATGAGCAGTTCTTC.

The CDR3 here is CASSQVSAGGPDTQYF. The CDR3 region has the DNA TGTGCCAGCAGCCAAGTCTCAGCGGGAGGGCCCGATACGCAGTATTTT. J is TRBJ2-3 and V is TRBV3-1 (or the pseudogene TRBV3-2); 10 bases line up with TRBD2. Looked up from germline, CDR1 is LGHDT and CDR2 is YNNKEL (reference sequence). This CDR3 spans 16 amino acids. Losses at the gene ends were 1 base for V and 6 bases for J; bases not matched to a gene: 7.

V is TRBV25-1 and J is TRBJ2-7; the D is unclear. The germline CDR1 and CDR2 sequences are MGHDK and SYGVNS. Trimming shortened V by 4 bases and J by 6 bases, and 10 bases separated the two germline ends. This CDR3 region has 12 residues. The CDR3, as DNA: TGTGCCAGCAGTGTACAGTATACCGAGCAGTACTTC. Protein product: CASSVQYTEQYF.

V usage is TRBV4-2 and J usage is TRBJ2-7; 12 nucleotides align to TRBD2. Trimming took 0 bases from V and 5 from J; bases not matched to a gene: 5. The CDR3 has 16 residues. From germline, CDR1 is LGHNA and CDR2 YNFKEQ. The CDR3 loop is CASSQELAGGRDEQYF. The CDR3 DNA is TGTGCCAGCAGCCAAGAACTAGCGGGAGGTCGGGACGAGCAGTACTTC.

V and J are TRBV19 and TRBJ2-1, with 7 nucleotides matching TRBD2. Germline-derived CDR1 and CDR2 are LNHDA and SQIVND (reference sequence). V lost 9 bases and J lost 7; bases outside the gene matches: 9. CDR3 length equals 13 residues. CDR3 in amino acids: CASLSGGSNEQFF. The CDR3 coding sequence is TGTGCCAGCTTGTCGGGAGGTAGTAATGAGCAGTTCTTC.

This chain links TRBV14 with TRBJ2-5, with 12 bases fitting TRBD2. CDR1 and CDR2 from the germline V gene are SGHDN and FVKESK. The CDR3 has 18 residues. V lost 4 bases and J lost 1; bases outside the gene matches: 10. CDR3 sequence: CASSRGLAGNLFQETQYF. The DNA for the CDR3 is TGTGCCAGCAGCCGAGGACTAGCGGGGAACCTGTTCCAAGAGACCCAGTACTTC.

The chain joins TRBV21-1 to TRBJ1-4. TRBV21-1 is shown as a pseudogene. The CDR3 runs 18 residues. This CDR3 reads CASSKRGECVTTNEKLFF. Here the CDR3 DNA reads TGTGCCAGCAGCAAACGCGGGGAGTGTGTTACAACTAATGAAAAACTGTTTTTT.